The T cell receptor beta chain described here comes from a study of control samples from healthy donors and cancer patients. The CDR3 runs 18 residues. Germline V lookup: CDR1 MGHRA, CDR2 YSYEKL. V lost 0 bases and J 5 bases, leaving 22 bases between the germline ends. TCRdb's table, derived via immunoSEQ multiplex PCR, lists solely in-frame clones and lacks some. The top ten hold 5.8% of the sample, which has around 160,000 clones, 80% to 95% seen once. J is TRBJ1-1 and V is TRBV4-1; tentative D call: TRBD1 (5 bases). The sample comprised blood. This TCR was sampled from a young man in good health. The CDR3 protein is CASSQDGAGKGRRTEAFF. Written as DNA, the CDR3 is TGCGCCAGCAGCCAAGATGGGGCAGGGAAGGGCCGAAGGACTGAAGCTTTCTTT.